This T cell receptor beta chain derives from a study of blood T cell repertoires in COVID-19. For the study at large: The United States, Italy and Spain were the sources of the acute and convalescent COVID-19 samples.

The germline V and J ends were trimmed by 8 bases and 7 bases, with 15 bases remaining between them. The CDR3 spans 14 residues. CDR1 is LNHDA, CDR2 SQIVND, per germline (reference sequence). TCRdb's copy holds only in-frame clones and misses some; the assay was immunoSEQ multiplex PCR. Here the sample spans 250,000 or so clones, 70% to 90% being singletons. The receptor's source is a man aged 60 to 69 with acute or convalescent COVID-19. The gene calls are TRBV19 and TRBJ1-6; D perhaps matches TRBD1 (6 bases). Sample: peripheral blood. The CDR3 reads CASGYRAGNSPLHF. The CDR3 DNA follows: TGTGCCAGTGGATACAGGGCTGGGAATTCACCCCTCCACTTT. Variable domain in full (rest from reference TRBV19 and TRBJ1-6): DGGITQSPKYLFRKEGQNVTLSCEQNLNHDAMYWYRQDPGQGLRLIYYSQIVNDFQKGDIAEGYSVSREKKESFPLTVTSAQKNPTAFYLCASGYRAGNSPLHFGNGTRLTVT.